Each of the 24 T cell receptor beta chains below was sequenced from the same sample in a study of beta chain features in type 1 diabetes (dated by TCRdb to the late 2010s). General findings and caveats noted by the study authors: In all four CD4+ subsets, TCRB CDR3 length was moderately but significantly shorter in type 1 diabetes patients.

Libraries were made using the immunoSEQ multiplex PCR assay. All of the isolated RNA was reverse transcribed with the High Capacity cDNA Reverse Transcription Kit, so expressed TCRB transcripts were sequenced. TCRdb took this table from immuneACCESS and kept in-frame rearrangements with V and J called. Such tables lack part of the clones; where checked against another copy, unresolved V genes explain under half of the gap, and the rest is unexplained. For this sample the table gives 120,000 or so clones, of which 15% to 20% were detected only once. The ten largest clones add up to approximately 2.5% of the sample. Their antigens are not known. Specimen: central memory CD4+ T cells from blood. The receptors derive from a man between 18 and 29 years old with type 1 diabetes.

This clone was counted only a few times. The chain couples TRBV2 to TRBJ2-3; 9 bases align to TRBD1. The V segment lost 3 bases and the J segment 4 bases; nucleotides outside the gene matches: 5. This CDR3 is 15 amino acids long. Germline assignment: CDR1 SNHLY and CDR2 FYNNEI. Here the CDR3 DNA reads TGTGCCAGCAGTGACCGGGACAGGGCCGCAGATACGCAGTATTTT. This encodes CASSDRDRAADTQYF. The whole variable domain, remainder taken from reference TRBV2 and TRBJ2-3, is EPEVTQTPSHQVTQMGQEVILRCVPISNHLYFYWYRQILGQKVEFLVSFYNNEISEKSEIFDDQFSVERPDGSNFTLKIRSTKLEDSAMYFCASSDRDRAADTQYFGPGTRLTVL.

The rearrangement joins TRBV29-1 to TRBJ1-1; tentative D call: TRBD1 (6 bases). V lost 6 bases to trimming and J lost 1 base, with 18 bases between them. Germline CDR1 reads SQVTM; CDR2 reads ANQGSEA. This CDR3 is built from 15 residues. The CDR3 coding sequence is TGCAGCGTCGACGCAGGACAGAAATCGAACACTGAAGCTTTCTTT. Translated: CSVDAGQKSNTEAFF.

The rearrangement links TRBV29-1 to TRBJ2-1; D ambiguous. The CDR3 contains 12 residues. Trimming stripped 4 bases from V and 9 bases from J, with 13 bases between. Germline V gene sequence: CDR1 SQVTM, CDR2 ANQGSEA. The CDR3: CSVVRSRGEQFF. The CDR3 DNA reads as TGCAGCGTTGTGAGGTCCAGAGGTGAGCAGTTCTTC.

This clone turned up a few times. This chain links TRBV30 with TRBJ2-2, with D unclear. The CDR3 runs to 15 residues. Germline V CDR1 and CDR2: GTSNPN, SVGIG (reference sequence). Deletions cut 0 bases from V and 5 bases from J, with 13 bases between. CDR3 nucleotide sequence: TGTGCCTGGAGTGTTTTACCCCTTGTAACCGGGGAGCTGTTTTTT. Its translation: CAWSVLPLVTGELFF.

The rearrangement joins TRBV6-5 to TRBJ2-7, with D unclear. The V and J ends lost 0 bases and 3 bases respectively, with 12 bases between them. CDR3 length: 15 amino acids. The germline CDR1 and CDR2 sequences are MNHEY and SVGAGI. CDR3 bases: TGTGCCAGCAGTTACTCGCCCCACAGAAACTACGAGCAGTACTTC. Translation: CASSYSPHRNYEQYF.

The chain couples TRBV7-6 to TRBJ2-3; the match to TRBD2 covers 9 bases. The germline V gene encodes CDR1 SGHVS and CDR2 FNYEAQ. The CDR3 has 16 amino acids. V shed 4 bases, J shed 3 bases, and the junction held 8 bases outside the gene matches. CDR3 in DNA: TGTGCCAGCAGCTCGAGTATAGCGGGAGCTACAGATACGCAGTATTTT. Translating it yields CASSSSIAGATDTQYF.

This clone was seen a few times. This may stem from a read error, because a much larger clone lies one nucleotide away. The identical CDR3 is also encoded by other nucleotide sequences in the sample. The V gene is TRBV6-1, the J gene TRBJ1-5, with 7 bases fitting TRBD1. CDR3 length equals 13 residues. Germline values: CDR1 MNHNS, CDR2 SASEGT. V lost 5 bases to trimming and J lost 7 bases; unmatched junction nucleotides: 5. The CDR3 DNA is TGTGCCAGCAGTTTCACCAGGGGGCAGCCCCAGCATTTT. It encodes CASSFTRGQPQHF.

V is TRBV30 and J is TRBJ2-5, with D possibly called TRBD1 or TRBD2 (6 bases each). The germline V gene encodes CDR1 GTSNPN and CDR2 SVGIG (reference sequence). The CDR3 extends over 13 amino acids. Trimming removed 0 bases from V and 7 bases from J, with 12 bases in between. CDR3 in DNA: TGTGCCTGGAGTGTAGGGGGGCGGTTGACCCAGTACTTC. It is translated as CAWSVGGRLTQYF.

The chain couples TRBV7-9 to TRBJ2-2; D perhaps matches TRBD2 (6 bases). V was clipped by 5 bases and J by 5 bases, with 18 bases between them. The CDR3 consists of 16 residues. Germline V gene sequence: CDR1 SEHNR, CDR2 FQNEAQ (reference sequence). The CDR3 DNA reads as TGTGCCAGCAGCGCGAGCCCGGGACTTGGGACCGGGGAGCTGTTTTTT. This sequence encodes CASSASPGLGTGELFF.

The gene calls are TRBV4-2 and TRBJ1-5, with a weak D call TRBD1 (5 bases). Germline lookup yields CDR1 LGHNA and CDR2 YNFKEQ. The germline V and J ends were trimmed by 0 bases and 7 bases, with 13 bases remaining between them. The CDR3 sequence is 15 residues long. For the CDR3, the DNA is TGTGCCAGCAGCCAAGAATGGGGCTCGAGGCAGCCCCAGCATTTT. Translation gives CASSQEWGSRQPQHF.

The CDR3 protein is CSVEDLGRRNTYEQYF. In nucleotides, the CDR3 is TGCAGCGTTGAAGATCTTGGACGGAGGAACACCTACGAGCAGTACTTC. V and J are TRBV29-1 and TRBJ2-7; perhaps TRBD2 as D (5 bases). CDR3 length equals 16 residues. V lost 0 bases and J 2 bases, leaving 17 bases between the germline ends. CDR1 and CDR2 from the germline V gene are SQVTM and ANQGSEA.

Only a few counts were recorded for this clone. The chain links TRBV7-9 to TRBJ1-2, with a tentative D call TRBD1 (5 bases). Germline V lookup: CDR1 SEHNR, CDR2 FQNEAQ (reference sequence). V was trimmed by 1 base and J by 3 bases, leaving 15 bases between them. This CDR3 has 16 amino acids. The CDR3 loop is CASSLVSGQGDYGYTF. CDR3 DNA sequence: TGTGCCAGCAGCTTAGTCTCTGGGCAGGGAGACTATGGCTACACCTTC.

The J gene is TRBJ2-7, the V gene TRBV5-1, with 8 bases fitting TRBD2. The CDR3 runs 14 residues. V gave up 0 bases and J gave up 4 bases; unmatched junction bases: 3. The V gene's germline CDR1 is SGHRS and CDR2 YFSETQ. The CDR3 nucleotides read TGCGCCAGCAGCTTGGTAGCGGGAAGTTACGAGCAGTACTTC. Translation gives CASSLVAGSYEQYF.

Ten or more counts support this clone. The CDR3 region has the DNA TGCAGCGTTGAACGGGGGAGCTCCTACAATGAGCAGTTCTTC. It translates to CSVERGSSYNEQFF. The genes are TRBV29-1 and TRBJ2-1; D might be TRBD2 (6 bases). The CDR3 consists of 14 residues. V was pared by 2 bases and J by 0 bases, with 8 bases between. CDR1 is SQVTM, CDR2 ANQGSEA, per germline.

This CDR3 reads CSAKPSGKESTDTQYF. In DNA form, the CDR3 reads TGCAGCGCCAAACCGTCCGGGAAAGAAAGCACAGATACGCAGTATTTT. This chain joins TRBV29-1 and TRBJ2-3; weak D call: TRBD2 (5 bases). V was clipped by 7 bases and J by 0 bases, with 20 bases between them. There are 16 residues in the CDR3. CDR1 is SQVTM, CDR2 ANQGSEA, per germline.

This chain links TRBV2 with TRBJ2-7; D may be TRBD1 (6 bases). CDR3 length: 12 amino acids. V shed 3 bases and J shed 3 bases, with 6 bases lying between them. Germline assignment: CDR1 SNHLY and CDR2 FYNNEI. The CDR3 is CASSDRGYEQYF. In DNA, the CDR3 is TGTGCCAGCAGTGACAGGGGCTACGAGCAGTACTTC.

A remark on this clone: Other DNA sequences of this sample code for an identical CDR3. The CDR3: CASSLRPGDTQYF. The CDR3 DNA sequence: TGTGCCAGCAGTTTACGCCCCGGGGATACGCAGTATTTT. The rearrangement links TRBV27 to TRBJ2-3; D gene unclear. The ends were cut back, 2 bases at V and 6 bases at J, with 9 bases in the middle. CDR1 is MNHEY and CDR2 is SMNVEV in the germline V gene (reference sequence). The CDR3 consists of 13 residues.

This clone was counted between two and nine times. The chain is built from TRBV6-5 and TRBJ2-1; 10 bases are a match to TRBD1. Germline CDR1 is MNHEY and CDR2 is SVGAGI. After removal of 2 bases from V and 7 bases from J, the junction contained 5 bases not matched to a gene. The CDR3 runs to 15 residues. The CDR3 is CASSYLGTGVNEQFF. The CDR3 DNA reads as TGTGCCAGCAGTTACCTGGGGACAGGGGTTAATGAGCAGTTCTTC.

The J gene is TRBJ1-2, the V gene TRBV4-3; no definite D call. Trimming stripped 0 bases from V and 8 bases from J, with 19 bases between. Germline V gene sequence: CDR1 LGHNA, CDR2 YSLEER. This CDR3 contains 16 residues. The CDR3 DNA sequence: TGCGCCAGCAGCCAAGATGAGAGGCCAACCCTCTACGGCTACACCTTC. It translates to CASSQDERPTLYGYTF.

The rearrangement joins TRBV30 to TRBJ1-5; D is possibly TRBD1 (6 bases). V was cut by 3 bases and J by 1 base, with 7 bases left in between. The CDR3 extends over 13 amino acids. Germline V gene lookup returns CDR1 GTSNPN and CDR2 SVGIG (reference sequence). The CDR3 coding sequence is TGTGCCTGGAGCGGACAGAGCAATCAGCCCCAGCATTTT. Its protein is CAWSGQSNQPQHF.

This clone was picked up a small number of times. The rearrangement joins TRBV9 to TRBJ1-4; D not certain. Germline V lookup: CDR1 SGDLS, CDR2 YYNGEE. The CDR3 totals 15 residues. Trimming took off 0 bases at V and 0 bases at J, with 6 bases between the two ends. This chain's CDR3 is CASSVDYATNEKLFF. As DNA, the CDR3 is TGTGCCAGCAGCGTAGATTATGCAACTAATGAAAAACTGTTTTTT. Variable domain in full (rest from reference TRBV9 and TRBJ1-4): DSGVTQTPKHLITATGQRVTLRCSPRSGDLSVYWYQQSLDQGLQFLIQYYNGEERAKGNILERFSAQQFPDLHSELNLSSLELGDSALYFCASSVDYATNEKLFFGSGTQLSVL.

This chain uses TRBV7-2 with TRBJ2-3; the match to TRBD1 covers 7 bases. The V and J ends lost 5 bases and 5 bases, in that order; junction bases with no gene match: 7. The CDR3 sequence is 14 residues long. Germline values: CDR1 SGHTA, CDR2 FQGNSA. CDR3 DNA sequence: TGTGCCAGCAGCCCGGGACAGCTACTAGATACGCAGTATTTT. This encodes CASSPGQLLDTQYF.

This clone was found a few times. The gene calls are TRBV19 and TRBJ2-3; D may be TRBD2 (5 bases). CDR3 length: 14 residues. The germline V and J ends were trimmed by 3 bases and 4 bases, with 11 bases remaining between them. CDR1 is LNHDA, CDR2 SQIVND, per germline (reference sequence). The CDR3 DNA is TGTGCCAGTAGTATTTTCCCTAGCCCAGATACGCAGTATTTT. Amino acids: CASSIFPSPDTQYF.

This chain uses TRBV29-1 with TRBJ2-5, with a tentative D call TRBD2 (5 bases). The CDR3 runs to 15 residues. Germline-derived CDR1 and CDR2 are SQVTM and ANQGSEA. Trimming took off 2 bases at V and 5 bases at J, with 18 bases between the two ends. CDR3 region: CSVELLETLWETQYF. The CDR3 DNA sequence: TGCAGCGTTGAATTACTAGAAACCCTGTGGGAGACCCAGTACTTC.